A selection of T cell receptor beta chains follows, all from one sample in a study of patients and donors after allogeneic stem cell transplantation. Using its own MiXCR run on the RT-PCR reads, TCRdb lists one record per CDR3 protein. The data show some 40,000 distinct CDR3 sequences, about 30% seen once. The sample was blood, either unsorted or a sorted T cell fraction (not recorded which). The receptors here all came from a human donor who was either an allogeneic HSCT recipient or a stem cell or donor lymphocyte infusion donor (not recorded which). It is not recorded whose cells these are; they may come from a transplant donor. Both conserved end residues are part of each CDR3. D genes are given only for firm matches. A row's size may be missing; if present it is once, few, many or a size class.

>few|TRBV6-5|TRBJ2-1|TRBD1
CASSYRGQGSYNEQFF
TGTGCCAGCAGTTATAGGGGACAGGGCTCCTACAATGAGCAGTTCTTC
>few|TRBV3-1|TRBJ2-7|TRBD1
CASSQAQQGAYEQYF
TGTGCCAGCAGCCAAGCCCAGCAGGGGGCCTACGAGCAGTACTTC
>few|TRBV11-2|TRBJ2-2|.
CASSLSLAQGTGELFF
TGTGCCAGCAGCTTAAGCCTAGCGCAGGGCACCGGGGAGCTGTTTTTT
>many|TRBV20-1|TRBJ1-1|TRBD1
CSAIRGRNTEAFF
TGCAGTGCTATCAGGGGGCGAAACACTGAAGCTTTCTTT
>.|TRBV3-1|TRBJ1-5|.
CASSQDKRSTVQPQHF
TGTGCCAGCAGCCAAGATAAAAGGTCGACCGTCCAGCCCCAGCATTTT
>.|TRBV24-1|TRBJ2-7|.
CATSDSTGYEQYF
TGTGCCACCAGTGATTCAACAGGTTACGAGCAGTACTTC
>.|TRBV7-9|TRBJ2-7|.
CASTNGDRLYEQYF
TGTGCCAGCACCAATGGAGACAGACTCTACGAGCAGTACTTC
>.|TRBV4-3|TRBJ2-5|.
CASSQDISQETQYF
TGCGCCAGCAGCCAAGATATAAGTCAAGAGACCCAGTACTTC
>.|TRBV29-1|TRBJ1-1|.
CSAQGRGEAFF
TGCAGCGCCCAGGGTAGGGGGGAAGCTTTCTTT
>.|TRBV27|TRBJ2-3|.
CASSFKGDTQYF
TGTGCCAGCAGTTTCAAGGGGGATACGCAGTATTTT
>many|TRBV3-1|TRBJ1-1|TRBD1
CASSQPGRQGPEAFF
TGTGCCAGCAGCCAACCTGGACGACAGGGCCCTGAAGCTTTCTTT
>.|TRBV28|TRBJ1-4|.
CASSLLGTGLDF
TGTGCCAGCAGTTTACTTGGGACGGGCCTTGATTTT
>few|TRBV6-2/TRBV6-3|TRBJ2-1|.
CASSYSDTMSSYNEQFF
TGTGCCAGCAGTTATTCCGACACTATGAGCTCCTACAATGAGCAGTTCTTC
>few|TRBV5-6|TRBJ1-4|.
CASSEGTRGEKLFF
TGTGCCAGCAGCGAAGGGACCCGAGGTGAAAAACTGTTTTTT
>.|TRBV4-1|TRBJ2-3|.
CASSLETDTQYF
TGCGCCAGCAGCCTCGAGACAGATACGCAGTATTTT
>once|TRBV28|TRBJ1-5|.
CASSLWAGIVNQPQHF
TGTGCCAGCAGCTTATGGGCCGGGATAGTCAATCAGCCCCAGCATTTT
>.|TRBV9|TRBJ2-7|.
CASSAWGRGGYEQYF
TGTGCCAGCAGCGCCTGGGGGCGAGGGGGCTACGAGCAGTACTTC
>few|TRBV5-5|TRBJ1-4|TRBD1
CASSSPDRESDEKLFF
TGTGCCAGCAGCTCCCCCGACAGGGAGTCGGATGAAAAACTGTTTTTT
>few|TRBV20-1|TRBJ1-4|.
CSASVGAEKLFF
TGCAGTGCTAGTGTCGGGGCTGAAAAACTGTTTTTT
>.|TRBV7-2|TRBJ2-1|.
CASSPTGTRPLYEQFF
TGTGCCAGCAGCCCAACCGGGACAAGGCCTCTTTATGAGCAGTTCTTC
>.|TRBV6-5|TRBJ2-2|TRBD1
CASSARDRGTGELFF
TGTGCCAGCAGTGCCAGGGACAGGGGAACGGGGGAGCTGTTTTTT
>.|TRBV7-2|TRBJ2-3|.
CASRLGTRGTDTQYF
TGTGCCAGCAGACTCGGGACCCGGGGTACAGATACGCAGTATTTT
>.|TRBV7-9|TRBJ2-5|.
CASSLLETQYF
TGTGCCAGCAGCTTACTGGAGACCCAGTACTTC
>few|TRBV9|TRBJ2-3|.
CASSVTRGLPDTQYF
TGTGCCAGCAGCGTAACTCGGGGACTCCCAGATACGCAGTATTTT
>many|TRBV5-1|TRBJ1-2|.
CASSLNRDRGLSYGYTF
TGCGCCAGCAGCTTGAACCGGGATCGGGGTCTGAGCTATGGCTACACCTTC